This T cell receptor beta chain was found in a study of T cells expressing NK-cell markers (dated by TCRdb to between 2020 and 2021). At the level of the whole study: In sorted CD3+CD56+NKG2C+, CD3+CD56+NKG2C- and CD3+CD56-NKG2C+ T-cell subsets from several donors, TCR beta-chain repertoires were profiled. The study sequenced eight donors, all healthy volunteers chosen at random: three men and five women. Illumina HiSeq 2000/2500, MiSeq or NextSeq was used to sequence libraries as 2 x 150 bp reads. Among the eight sequenced donors, only one was HCMV-seronegative, while the other seven were HCMV-seropositive. Overall study results and their limits: In roughly six donors, the dominant CD3+CD56+NKG2C+ clonotypes ranked among the top 10 CD8+ clonotypes, making up 1.0-7.0% of CD8+ T cells. Those dominant clonotypes were again the most abundant among CD3+CD56-NKG2C+ cells in a few donors, at roughly 25-65%. Whether the expanded NKG2C-expressing T cell clones were specific for HCMV antigens remained unclear.

Counted from cysteine to phenylalanine, this CDR3 has 14 amino acids. No DNA has been recorded. From a lookup of the germline V gene, CDR1 and CDR2 are SGHDT and YYEEEE. A commercial ELISA kit detecting HCMV-specific IgG in serum was used to determine HCMV serostatus. Ficoll density gradient centrifugation was used to isolate peripheral blood mononuclear cells from blood. TCRdb shows the sequencer as Illumina HiSeq 2000. TCR beta cDNA libraries were made by 5'RACE template switching that added a universal primer site and unique molecular identifiers. cDNA synthesis was primed from the TCR beta constant segment and was followed by two successive PCR amplification steps. As for how the authors treated the data: MIGEC was used to demultiplex reads and group reads by UMI, and MiTCR was used to assemble and quantify clonotypes. To exclude erroneous sequences, only TCR cDNA sequences supported by at least two reads were retained. The tcR package was used for downstream repertoire analysis, with clonotypes matched between fractions based on CDR3 nucleotide sequence plus V segment. VDJmatch was used to annotate antigen specificity against VDJdb, with one amino acid substitution in CDR3 permitted. Reads reprocessed by TCRdb are summarized as one entry per CDR3 protein sequence, and DNA is absent. For this entry, the V and J calls and clone size follow TCRdb and not the study's own pipeline. Per the sample table, the count is approximately 380,000 distinct CDR3 sequences. The biggest ten clones account for roughly 5.4% of the sample.

To note about this clonotype: There is no known antigen for this receptor.

The sequencing sample was made of blood T cells: a sorted CD56 or NKG2C T cell subset, CD4+ or CD8+ T cells, or bulk PBMC T cells (not recorded which). In this chain, TRBV5-6 is recombined with TRBJ2-7. This TCR was recovered from a man aged 18-69 years in good health. Here the CDR3 is given as CASSWDRDGYEQYF.